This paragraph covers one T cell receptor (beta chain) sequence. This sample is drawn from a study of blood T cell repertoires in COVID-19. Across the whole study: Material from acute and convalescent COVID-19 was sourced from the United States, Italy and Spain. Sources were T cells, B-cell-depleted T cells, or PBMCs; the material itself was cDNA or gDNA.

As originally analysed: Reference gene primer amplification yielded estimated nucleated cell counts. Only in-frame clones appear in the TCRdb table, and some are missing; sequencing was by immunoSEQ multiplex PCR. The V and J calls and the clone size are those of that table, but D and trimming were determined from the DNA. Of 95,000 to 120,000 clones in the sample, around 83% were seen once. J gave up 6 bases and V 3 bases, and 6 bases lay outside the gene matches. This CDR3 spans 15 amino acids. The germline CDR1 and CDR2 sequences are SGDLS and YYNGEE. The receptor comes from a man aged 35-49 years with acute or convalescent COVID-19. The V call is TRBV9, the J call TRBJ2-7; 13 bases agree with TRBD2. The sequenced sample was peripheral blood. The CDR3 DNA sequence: TGTGCCAGCAGCGCAGGACTAGCGGGGGCTTCCGAGCAGTACTTC. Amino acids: CASSAGLAGASEQYF.